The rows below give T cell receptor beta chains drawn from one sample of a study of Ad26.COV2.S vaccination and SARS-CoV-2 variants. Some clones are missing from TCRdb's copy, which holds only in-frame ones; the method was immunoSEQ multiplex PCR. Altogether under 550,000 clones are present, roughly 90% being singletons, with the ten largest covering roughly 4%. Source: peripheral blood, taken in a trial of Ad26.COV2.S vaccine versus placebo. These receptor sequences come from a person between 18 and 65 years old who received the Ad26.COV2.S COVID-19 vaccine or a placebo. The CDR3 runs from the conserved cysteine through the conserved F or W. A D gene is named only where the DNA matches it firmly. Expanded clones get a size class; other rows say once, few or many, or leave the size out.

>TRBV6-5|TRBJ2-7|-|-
CASNRDPPDEQYF
TGTGCCAGCAACCGGGACCCCCCAGACGAGCAGTACTTC
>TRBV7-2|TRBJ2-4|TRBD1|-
CASSSGQGANIQYF
TGTGCCAGCAGCTCGGGACAGGGGGCCAACATTCAGTACTTC
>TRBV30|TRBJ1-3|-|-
CAWSRDGNSGNTIYF
TGTGCCTGGAGTCGGGACGGGAACTCTGGAAACACCATATATTTT
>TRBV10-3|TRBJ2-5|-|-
CANSRGGLEGTQYF
TGTGCCAATTCGCGCGGAGGGCTAGAGGGGACCCAGTACTTC
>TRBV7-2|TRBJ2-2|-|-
CASSLRDGELFF
TGTGCCAGCAGCTTAAGAGACGGGGAGCTGTTTTTT
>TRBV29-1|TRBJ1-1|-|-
CSVKDGNTEAFF
TGCAGCGTTAAGGACGGGAACACTGAAGCTTTCTTT
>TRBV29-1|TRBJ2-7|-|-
CSVETGVYEQYF
TGCAGCGTTGAGACGGGTGTATACGAGCAGTACTTC
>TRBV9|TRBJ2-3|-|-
CASSVVAGWADTQYF
TGTGCCAGCAGCGTAGTGGCGGGGTGGGCGGATACGCAGTATTTT
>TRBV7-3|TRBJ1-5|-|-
CASSSTADRKNQPQHF
TGTGCCAGCAGCTCCACGGCGGACAGAAAGAATCAGCCCCAGCATTTT
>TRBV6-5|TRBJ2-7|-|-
CASTSRYEQYF
TGTGCCAGCACCTCTCGGTACGAGCAGTACTTC
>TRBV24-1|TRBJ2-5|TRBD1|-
CATSDWDRGSQETQYF
TGTGCCACCAGTGATTGGGACAGGGGTTCCCAAGAGACCCAGTACTTC
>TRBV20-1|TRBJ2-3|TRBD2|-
CSASLRSGGAVLDTQYF
TGCAGTGCTAGTTTGAGGAGCGGGGGGGCAGTTTTGGATACGCAGTATTTT
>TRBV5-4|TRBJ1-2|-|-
CASRRTEFHYGYTF
TGTGCCAGCAGACGGACAGAATTTCACTATGGCTACACCTTC
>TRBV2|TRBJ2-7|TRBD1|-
CASSERDRGYEQYF
TGTGCCAGCAGTGAAAGGGACAGGGGCTACGAGCAGTACTTC
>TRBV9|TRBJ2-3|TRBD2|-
CASSPPLAGGTDTQYF
TGTGCCAGCAGCCCCCCACTAGCGGGGGGAACAGATACGCAGTATTTT
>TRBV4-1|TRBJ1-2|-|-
CASSQKMADYYGYTF
TGCGCCAGCAGCCAAAAGATGGCTGACTACTATGGCTACACCTTC
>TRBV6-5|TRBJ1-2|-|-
CASSGGTLHGYTF
TGTGCCAGCAGCGGCGGGACGCTCCATGGCTACACCTTC
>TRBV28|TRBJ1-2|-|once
CASSLSSPGGYTF
TGTGCCAGCAGTTTGAGTTCCCCGGGTGGCTACACCTTC
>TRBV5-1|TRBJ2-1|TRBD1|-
CASSSRQGRNGVNEQFF
TGCGCCAGCAGCTCCCGACAGGGTAGAAATGGGGTGAATGAGCAGTTCTTC
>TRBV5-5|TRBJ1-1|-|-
CASSSTPMNTEAFF
TGTGCCAGCAGCTCGACACCTATGAACACTGAAGCTTTCTTT
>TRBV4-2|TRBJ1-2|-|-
CASSQVIGTSGGYTF
TGTGCCAGCAGCCAAGTCATTGGGACTAGCGGTGGCTACACCTTC
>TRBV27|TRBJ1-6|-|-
CASSRSGISPLHF
TGTGCCAGCAGTAGATCAGGGATTTCACCCCTCCACTTT